The sequence of this TCR beta chain was determined in a study of blood T cell repertoires in COVID-19. Study-wide context: Acute and convalescent COVID-19 samples came from the United States, Italy and Spain.

Original processing notes: Estimation of nucleated cell counts relied on the amplification of reference gene primers. The protocol was immunoSEQ multiplex PCR, while the TCRdb copy is restricted to in-frame clones and leaves out a portion. V, J and clone size are those of that table, while D and trimming were read from the DNA. The repertoire holds tens of thousands of clones, with roughly 80% as singletons. The V gene lost 6 bases and the J gene lost 10 bases, with 12 bases spanning the gap. The CDR3 consists of 12 residues. The germline V gene has CDR1 SNHLY and CDR2 FYNNEI. This TCR came from a human donor in a cohort sampled during active COVID-19. The J gene is TRBJ1-4, the V gene TRBV2, with TRBD1 as a possible D gene (6 bases). The sample was peripheral blood. The CDR3, as DNA: TGTGCCAGCAGACTCGGACAGTTAAAACTGTTTTTT. Translated, it gives CASRLGQLKLFF. Supplemented by reference TRBV2 and TRBJ1-4, the full variable domain reads EPEVTQTPSHQVTQMGQEVILRCVPISNHLYFYWYRQILGQKVEFLVSFYNNEISEKSEIFDDQFSVERPDGSNFTLKIRSTKLEDSAMYFCASRLGQLKLFFGSGTQLSVL.